The 13 T cell receptor beta chains given below trace back to one sample, sequenced in a study of early T cells in non-severe SARS-CoV-2 infection. TCRdb reanalysed the 5' RACE reads using MiXCR and keeps one entry per CDR3 protein. The repertoire has 50,000 to 60,000 distinct CDR3 sequences, about 10% of them found once; the top ten carry just over 4.5%. The sequencing sample was made of whole blood. These receptor sequences come from an adult who was a healthcare worker with PCR-confirmed SARS-CoV-2 infection or an uninfected control (not recorded which).

The CDR3 coding sequence is TGCAGTGCTAGGGATTTCGGGGTCGAGACCCAGTACTTC. Translation: CSARDFGVETQYF. The rearrangement uses TRBV20-1 and TRBJ2-5; D possibly corresponds to TRBD2 (5 bases). The CDR3 is made up of 13 amino acids. Germline loops: CDR1 DFQATT, CDR2 SNEGSKA (reference sequence). V lost 3 bases to trimming and J lost 5 bases, with 13 bases between them.

The chain recombines TRBV6-4 with TRBJ2-3, with no clear D. There are 16 residues in the CDR3. V lost 2 bases, J lost 0 bases, and 12 bases lay in between. Germline assignment: CDR1 MRHNA and CDR2 SNTAGT. The CDR3 spells CASSDLPRSSTDTQYF. The CDR3 DNA reads as TGTGCCAGCAGTGACCTACCCCGATCTAGCACAGATACGCAGTATTTT.

This clonotype appeared a few times. This chain connects TRBV29-1 to TRBJ2-3; 9 bases agree with TRBD2. Germline loops: CDR1 SQVTM, CDR2 ANQGSEA. This CDR3 has 14 amino acids. Germline trimming cut 6 bases from V and 4 bases from J; bases unmatched to any gene: 8. DNA for the CDR3: TGCAGCGTGGCGGGAGGGCCTGGAGCAGATACGCAGTATTTT. This gives the protein CSVAGGPGADTQYF.

This clonotype appeared many times. The CDR3 DNA is TGTGCCACCAGCAGAGAAGTCGGGGGGCGACAGCCCCAGCATTTT. Its translation: CATSREVGGRQPQHF. This rearrangement joins TRBV15 to TRBJ1-5; maybe TRBD1 (6 bases). This CDR3 contains 15 residues. Deletions cut 0 bases from V and 7 bases from J, with 13 bases between. CDR1 and CDR2 from the germline V gene are LNHNV and YYDKDF (reference sequence).

This clonotype turned up a few times. This chain connects TRBV29-1 to TRBJ2-1, with D tentatively TRBD2 (5 bases). The CDR3 consists of 14 residues. Germline V lookup: CDR1 SQVTM, CDR2 ANQGSEA. The V end was cut by 4 bases, the J end by 0 bases, with 10 bases between. CDR3 amino acids: CSVGGAPSYNEQFF. CDR3 nucleotides: TGCAGCGTTGGGGGAGCTCCCTCCTACAATGAGCAGTTCTTC.

This clonotype occurred many times. The V call is TRBV20-1, the J call TRBJ2-5; D remains unclear. The CDR3 is 14 residues long. Trimming stripped 6 bases from V and 7 bases from J, with 21 bases between. Germline values: CDR1 DFQATT, CDR2 SNEGSKA (reference sequence). CDR3: CSAVRKLGPGTQYF. The CDR3 DNA sequence: TGCAGTGCCGTACGGAAGTTGGGCCCCGGGACCCAGTACTTC.

The V and J genes are TRBV4-2 and TRBJ2-1; D gene ambiguous. CDR1 is LGHNA and CDR2 is YNFKEQ in the germline V gene. With 1 base removed from V and 10 bases from J, the gap between germline ends came to 8 bases. The length of the CDR3 is 12 residues. The CDR3 loop is CASSQGSTEQFF. The DNA of the CDR3 is TGTGCCAGCAGCCAAGGGAGCACAGAGCAGTTCTTC.

In DNA, the CDR3 is TGTGCCAGCAGCTATTACTACGAGCAGTACTTC. Translation: CASSYYYEQYF. The chain carries TRBV7-8 and TRBJ2-7; D is undetermined. The V gene lost 4 bases and the J gene lost 3 bases, with 4 bases spanning the gap. The CDR3 length is 11 residues. Germline CDR1 and CDR2: SGHVS and FQNEAQ.

This clonotype appeared a few times. The chain employs TRBV29-1 and TRBJ2-3; TRBD2 matches at 9 bases. This CDR3 is built from 15 residues. J gave up 1 base and V 0 bases, and 2 bases lay outside the gene matches. The V gene's germline CDR1 is SQVTM and CDR2 ANQGSEA. This CDR3 is CSVEDVAGGTDTQYF. CDR3 bases: TGCAGCGTTGAAGATGTAGCGGGGGGCACAGATACGCAGTATTTT.

This clonotype was picked up many times. The rearrangement joins TRBV19 to TRBJ2-1; perhaps TRBD1 as D (5 bases). This CDR3 has 12 residues. Germline V lookup: CDR1 LNHDA, CDR2 SQIVND (reference sequence). Between the trimmed V and J ends, which lost 7 bases and 7 bases, there was a span of 11 bases. The CDR3 DNA sequence: TGTGCCAGTATCTCAGGGAAGAATGAGCAGTTCTTC. It specifies CASISGKNEQFF.

This clonotype has only a few counts. J is TRBJ2-3 and V is TRBV7-9; D may be TRBD1 or TRBD2 (5 bases each). Germline V lookup: CDR1 SEHNR, CDR2 FQNEAQ (reference sequence). Trimming took 4 bases from V and 2 from J, leaving 13 bases between them. The CDR3 runs 15 residues. The CDR3 protein is CASSSGTAPTDTQYF. The CDR3 DNA reads as TGTGCCAGCAGCTCAGGGACCGCCCCCACAGATACGCAGTATTTT.

This clonotype was counted at least ten times. The chain is built from TRBV7-8 and TRBJ2-1; 8 bases are a match to TRBD2. The ends lost 3 bases at V and 5 bases at J; junction bases unmatched: 3. This CDR3 is built from 14 residues. CDR1 is SGHVS, CDR2 FQNEAQ, per germline. The CDR3 sequence: CASSLTSANNEQFF. CDR3 in DNA: TGTGCCAGCAGCTTGACTAGCGCGAACAATGAGCAGTTCTTC. Complete variable domain (other parts from reference TRBV7-8 and TRBJ2-1): GAGVSQSPRYKVAKRGQDVALRCDPISGHVSLFWYQQALGQGPEFLTYFQNEAQLDKSGLPSDRFFAERPEGSVSTLKIQRTQQEDSAVYLCASSLTSANNEQFFGPGTRLTVL.

This clonotype has ten or more counts. V and J are TRBV20-1 and TRBJ1-1; tentative D call: TRBD1 (5 bases). The CDR3 is made up of 13 amino acids. V gave up 2 bases and J gave up 5 bases, with 12 bases separating them. CDR1 is DFQATT and CDR2 is SNEGSKA in the germline V gene (reference sequence). CDR3 sequence: CSARSTRVTEAFF. The CDR3 DNA follows: TGCAGTGCTAGAAGTACCAGGGTGACTGAAGCTTTCTTT.